This T cell receptor beta chain was found in a study of shared clonotypes between healthy human individuals (dated by TCRdb to between 2020 and 2021). Concerning the study at large: A few men and a couple of women, aged 18 to 49 years, made up the cohort. For each donor, three plates each were used for CD4 naive and CD4 memory, two plates were used for CD8 naive, and one plate was used for CD8 memory. Between about 0.9 and 8.9 billion PBMCs per donor were obtained by leukapheresis. To increase sequencing depth and limit assay-specific biases, different laboratories used diverse techniques to prepare libraries and sequence TCR repertoires. The study deeply sequenced blood TCR repertoires of about 5 healthy adults to estimate repertoire size and the extent of clonotype sharing between individuals. Broader findings and caveats from the paper: Larger estimated clonotype richness was generally found for naive subsets than for memory subsets. Clonotypes shared by all four sorted-subset donors showed higher generation probabilities than non-shared clonotypes. Around 5% of naive CD4, 3.5% of naive CD8, about 2.4% of memory CD4, and 0.35% to 0.5% of memory CD8 clonotypes were shared across several donors. Pairwise subsampling led to the expectation that sequencing depth would affect the degree of clonotype sharing among donors. Sampling was restricted to blood, and TCR repertoires in tissue are likely to differ from TCR repertoires in blood. Even with the large sequencing depth, rarefaction of the sorted-subset datasets indicated that sequencing was incomplete. Because the study included a small number of donors, the genetic and exposure-history diversity represented was limited.

The donors were healthy, HIV-negative adults who had no recently reported acute infections or vaccinations. Every donor was a Caucasian adult residing in Nashville, Tennessee, USA. CD4+ T cells were enriched by magnetic negative selection; naive cells were then positively selected on CD45RA, and the negative fraction formed the memory subset. Blood was collected by leukapheresis, and PBMCs were isolated by Ficoll-Histopaque density gradient centrifugation and then cryopreserved in liquid nitrogen vapor phase. Purity and quantity of every magnetically sorted T cell population were checked by analytical flow cytometry. Genomic DNA was isolated from each sorted fraction and quantified by UV absorbance on a Nanodrop 2000c. Concerning this clone: The antigen it binds to is not known. Base-call qualities are not available, and no considerably larger clone is one nucleotide away. Distinct nucleotide sequences in the sample also encode this CDR3.

TCR CDR3 regions were amplified from genomic DNA by multiplex PCR using the deep immunoSEQ assay. Extracted genomic DNA from each cell subset was spread evenly across all wells of several immunoSEQ 96-well plates, with each plate serving as a replicate. For sorted subsets, roughly 200 ng of genomic DNA, equivalent to some 30,000 T cell genomes, went into each replicate PCR. The purified libraries were quantified using a Qubit 3.0 fluorometer, sized with a Bioanalyzer 2100, and then quantified again using the KAPA Library Quantification kit. Each immunoSEQ 96-well plate was sequenced on its own single-read 150-cycle Illumina NextSeq 550 flow cell. As for the authors' bioinformatics: Because only junctional sequences without quality scores were contained in the immunoSEQ output, filtering matching that applied to full-length reads could not be performed. Sequences were annotated with PyIR, a Python wrapper for IgBLAST v1.9, and V/J genes and CDR3 were assigned using IMGT germline references. Reads were removed for weak V/J assignments (E-value above 1e-6), missing CDR3, stop codons, out-of-frame junctions, or ambiguous translated residues. A V3J clonotype was defined by an identical inferred V gene, J gene, and CDR3 amino acid sequence. Percentage overlap between repertoires was computed as shared unique clonotypes divided by the size of the smaller repertoire. Richness of each repertoire was evaluated using RTK rarefaction, the Chao1 estimator, and Recon v2.1 estimates of unobserved clonotypes. OLGA was used to compute generation probabilities for all TCRbeta clonotypes that the gDNA method yielded from a few donors. The immuneACCESS repertoire file appears here via TCRdb, limited to in-frame rearrangements. These files lack a portion of the clones; in checked studies, under half of the deficit traces to unresolved V genes, and the cause of the others is not known. V and J calls and clone size are those listed in that table; D and trimming were worked out from the DNA. The sample includes about 680,000 clones, with roughly 70% observed a single time. In total, the top ten clones hold less than 2% of the sample.

Trimming takes 3 bases from V and 0 bases from J, and the germline ends sit 12 bases apart. The CDR3, cysteine through phenylalanine, is 16 amino acids long. The only DNA kept is the CDR3, 48 bases in frame from the first base. From a lookup of the germline V gene (reference sequence), CDR1 and CDR2 are LNHDA and SQIVND. This TCR came from a woman aged 25 to 39 in good health. Sequencing was performed on memory CD4+ T cells sorted from blood. The cell subset or site label here, explained by the study, means: CD45RA-negative fraction. The chain joins TRBV19 to TRBJ1-5; the D segment cannot be called with confidence. The CDR3 loop reads CASSIGGPYSNQPQHF. The sequence in DNA is TGTGCCAGTAGTATCGGCGGACCGTATAGCAATCAGCCCCAGCATTTT.